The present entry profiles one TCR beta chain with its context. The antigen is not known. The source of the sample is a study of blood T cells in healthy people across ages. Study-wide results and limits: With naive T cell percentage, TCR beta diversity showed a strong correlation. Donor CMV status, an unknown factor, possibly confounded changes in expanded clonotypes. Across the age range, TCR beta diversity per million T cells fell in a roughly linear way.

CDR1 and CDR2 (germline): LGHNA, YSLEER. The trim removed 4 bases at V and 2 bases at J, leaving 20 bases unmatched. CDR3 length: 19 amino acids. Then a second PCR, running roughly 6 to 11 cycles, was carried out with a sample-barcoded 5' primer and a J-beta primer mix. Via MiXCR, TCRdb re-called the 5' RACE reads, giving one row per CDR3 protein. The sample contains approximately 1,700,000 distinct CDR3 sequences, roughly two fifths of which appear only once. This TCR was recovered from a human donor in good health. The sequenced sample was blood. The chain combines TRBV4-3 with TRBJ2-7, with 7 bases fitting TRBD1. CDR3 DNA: TGCGCCAGCAGCCCCCATGGCGGTAAATTCGTAAGGGGGCCCTACGAGCAGTACTTC. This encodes CASSPHGGKFVRGPYEQYF.